This T cell receptor beta chain was recorded in a study of blood T cell repertoires in COVID-19. As for the study in general: The origin of the acute and convalescent COVID-19 samples was the United States, Italy and Spain. From T cells, B-cell-depleted T cells, or PBMCs came the material, which was cDNA or gDNA.

In the source study's methods: Cell counts per sample came from amplifying reference gene primers. Repertoires were generated with immunoSEQ multiplex PCR, while TCRdb's copy carries only in-frame clones and drops some. That table gives V, J and clone size, and the DNA gave D and trimming. The sample consists of about 46,000 clones, 70% to 90% of them appearing once. Deletions cut 1 base from V and 7 bases from J, with 14 bases between. Germline loops: CDR1 SQVTM, CDR2 ANQGSEA. The CDR3 totals 14 residues. The sequenced sample was peripheral blood. This TCR was sampled from a human donor in a cohort sampled during active COVID-19. The donor label of this sample is uncertain. V usage is TRBV29-1 and J usage is TRBJ2-1, with a tentative D call TRBD2 (7 bases). The chain's CDR3 is CSVEGGGVKNEQFF. The CDR3 coding sequence is TGCAGCGTTGAAGGAGGGGGGGTCAAGAATGAGCAGTTCTTC.